This T cell receptor (beta chain) comes out of a study of T cells in tuberculosis. Turning to the study itself: A South African cohort included IGRA-negative adolescents, latently infected IGRA-positive adolescents and adults with active tuberculosis. Within 7 days of starting treatment, or before, PBMC were stored.

Losses at the gene ends were 3 bases for V and 3 bases for J; bases not matched to a gene: 4. The CDR3 runs 15 residues. CDR1 is ENHRY and CDR2 is SYGVKD in the germline V gene. Assay used: immunoSEQ multiplex PCR; TCRdb lists only in-frame clones, some missing. The profile shows fewer than 55,000 clones, around 96% of them singletons. Regarding time point: new active TB diagnosis, blood taken before or within 7 days of starting treatment. Patients were newly diagnosed, HIV-seronegative, and aged 18 or older. This TCR derives from an adult with tuberculosis. The sample consisted of PBMCs, taken at tuberculosis diagnosis. V gene TRBV10-3 combines with J gene TRBJ2-3; 9 positions match TRBD2. CDR3 sequence (DNA): TGTGCCATCAGTGATCTTAGCGGGAGAACAGATACGCAGTATTTT. Amino acids: CAISDLSGRTDTQYF.